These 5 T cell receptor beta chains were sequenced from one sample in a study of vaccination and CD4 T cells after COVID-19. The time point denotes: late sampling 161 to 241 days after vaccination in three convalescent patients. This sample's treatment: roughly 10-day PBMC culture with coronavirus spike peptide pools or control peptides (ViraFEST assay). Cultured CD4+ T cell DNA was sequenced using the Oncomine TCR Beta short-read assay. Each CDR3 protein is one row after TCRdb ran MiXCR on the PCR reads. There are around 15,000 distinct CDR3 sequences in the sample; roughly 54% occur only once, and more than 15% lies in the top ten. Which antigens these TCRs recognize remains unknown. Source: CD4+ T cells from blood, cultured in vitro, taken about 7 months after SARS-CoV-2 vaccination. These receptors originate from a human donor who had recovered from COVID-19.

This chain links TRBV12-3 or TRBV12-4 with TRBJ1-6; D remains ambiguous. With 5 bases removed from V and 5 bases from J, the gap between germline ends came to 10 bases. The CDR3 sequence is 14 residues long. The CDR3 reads CASSIGIDNSPLHF. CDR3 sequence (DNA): TGTGCCAGCAGTATCGGGATTGATAATTCACCCCTCCACTTT.

DNA for the CDR3: TGTGCCAGCACTCAGGAGTCCTACGAGCAGTACTTC. Translated: CASTQESYEQYF. The V call is TRBV2, the J call TRBJ2-7; D is unclear. With 7 bases removed from V and 1 base from J, the gap between germline ends came to 8 bases. The CDR3 totals 12 residues. Germline V gene sequence: CDR1 SNHLY, CDR2 FYNNEI.

The CDR3 protein is CAISETNRDYEQYF. CDR3 nucleotide sequence: TGTGCCATCAGTGAGACCAACCGGGACTACGAGCAGTACTTC. The chain employs TRBV10-3 and TRBJ2-7, with a weak D call TRBD2 (5 bases). Trimming took 2 bases from V and 3 from J, leaving 11 bases between them. The CDR3 is 14 residues long. CDR1 is ENHRY, CDR2 SYGVKD, per germline.

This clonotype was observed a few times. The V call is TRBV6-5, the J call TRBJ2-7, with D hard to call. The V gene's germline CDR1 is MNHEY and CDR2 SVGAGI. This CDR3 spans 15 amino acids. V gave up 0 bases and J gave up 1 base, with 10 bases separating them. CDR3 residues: CASSYSVLGSYEQYF. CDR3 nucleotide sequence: TGTGCCAGCAGTTACTCGGTGCTCGGGTCCTACGAGCAGTACTTC.

In DNA, the CDR3 is TGCAGTGCTAGAGATCGAAGCGGGGGGTCATACAATGAGCAGTTCTTC. This gives the protein CSARDRSGGSYNEQFF. V usage is TRBV20-1 and J usage is TRBJ2-1; 9 bases are a match to TRBD2. Germline V gives CDR1 DFQATT, CDR2 SNEGSKA (reference sequence). The V and J ends lost 0 bases and 4 bases, in that order; junction bases with no gene match: 7. This CDR3 has 16 amino acids.